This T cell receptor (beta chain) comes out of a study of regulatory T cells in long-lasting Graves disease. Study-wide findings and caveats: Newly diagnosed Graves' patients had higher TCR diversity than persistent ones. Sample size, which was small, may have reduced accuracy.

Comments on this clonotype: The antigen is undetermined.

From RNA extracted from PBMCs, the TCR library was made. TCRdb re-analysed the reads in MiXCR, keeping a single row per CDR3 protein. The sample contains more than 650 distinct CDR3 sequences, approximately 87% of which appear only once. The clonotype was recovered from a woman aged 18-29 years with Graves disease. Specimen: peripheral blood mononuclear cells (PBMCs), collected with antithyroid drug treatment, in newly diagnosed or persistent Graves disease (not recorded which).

The CDR3 sequence: CASSSPGQGTYEQYF. CDR3 nucleotide sequence: TGTGCCAGCAGCAGCCCGGGACAGGGAACTTACGAGCAGTACTTC. The chain carries TRBV7-6 and TRBJ2-7, with 9 bases fitting TRBD1. The CDR3 loop spans 15 amino acids. Trimming took 5 bases from V and 4 from J; bases not matched to a gene: 9. Germline CDR1 reads SGHVS; CDR2 reads FNYEAQ.